Listed here are 15 T cell receptor beta chains from one sample, sequenced in a study of blood T cell repertoires in COVID-19. The protocol was immunoSEQ multiplex PCR, while the TCRdb copy is restricted to in-frame clones and leaves out a portion. The table shows 70,000 to 80,000 clones, with 86% occurring only once. Sequenced sample: peripheral blood. Receptors originate from a man older than 75 in a cohort sampled during active COVID-19.

This clone was counted a few times. The chain joins TRBV5-1 to TRBJ2-3, with 8 bases that match TRBD2. The V gene end was trimmed by 4 bases and the J gene end by 6 bases; junction bases not matched to a gene: 7. Germline CDR1 and CDR2: SGHRS and YFSETQ. The length of the CDR3 is 14 residues. CDR3 protein: CASSPGRGEDTQYF. The CDR3 bases are TGCGCCAGCAGCCCAGGGCGGGGGGAGGATACGCAGTATTTT. Based on the CDR3 plus reference TRBV5-1 and TRBJ2-3, the full variable domain is KAGVTQTPRYLIKTRGQQVTLSCSPISGHRSVSWYQQTPGQGLQFLFEYFSETQRNKGNFPGRFSGRQFSNSRSEMNVSTLELGDSALYLCASSPGRGEDTQYFGPGTRLTVL.

The chain couples TRBV5-4 to TRBJ1-4, with D maybe TRBD1 (5 bases). Between the trimmed V and J ends, which lost 0 bases and 4 bases, there was a span of 7 bases. CDR3 length equals 14 residues. CDR1 SGHNT and CDR2 YYREEE come from the germline V gene (reference sequence). The CDR3 region has the DNA TGTGCCAGCAGCTTGGGTAGGGGTAATGAAAAACTGTTTTTT. It specifies CASSLGRGNEKLFF.

The rearrangement uses TRBV7-3 and TRBJ2-3, with 10 positions matching TRBD1. This CDR3 has 15 residues. After removal of 5 bases from V and 6 bases from J, the junction contained 8 bases not matched to a gene. CDR1 is SGHTA, CDR2 FQGTGA, per germline. The CDR3: CASSNDRGPWDTQYF. As DNA, the CDR3 is TGTGCCAGCAGCAATGACAGGGGGCCATGGGATACGCAGTATTTT.

V is TRBV5-1 and J is TRBJ2-1, with D perhaps TRBD2 (5 bases). The CDR3 spans 18 residues. V lost 4 bases, J lost 2 bases, and 22 bases lay in between. The germline CDR1 and CDR2 sequences are SGHRS and YFSETQ. The CDR3 loop reads CASSRDLRGGQTYNEQFF. CDR3 in DNA: TGCGCCAGCAGCCGAGATTTAAGAGGCGGGCAGACCTACAATGAGCAGTTCTTC.

The sample holds one count of this clone. This rearrangement joins TRBV7-2 to TRBJ1-6, with TRBD1 as a possible D gene (6 bases). V was shortened by 2 bases and J by 0 bases, with 17 bases between the two germline ends. The germline gives CDR1 SGHTA, CDR2 FQGNSA. The CDR3 is 19 residues long. The CDR3 sequence: CASSLRQVVFSSYNSPLHF. DNA of the CDR3: TGTGCCAGCAGCTTAAGACAGGTCGTTTTTAGCTCCTATAATTCACCCCTCCACTTT. The variable domain in full, completed from reference TRBV7-2 and TRBJ1-6, reads GAGVSQSPSNKVTEKGKDVELRCDPISGHTALYWYRQSLGQGLEFLIYFQGNSAPDKSGLPSDRFSAERTGGSVSTLTIQRTQQEDSAVYLCASSLRQVVFSSYNSPLHFGNGTRLTVT.

DNA of the CDR3: TGTGCCAGCACAGGAGAAATCGGGAGTACGCAGTATTTT. Its protein product is CASTGEIGSTQYF. The chain combines TRBV6-5 with TRBJ2-3; a possible D gene is TRBD2 (6 bases). The V gene's germline CDR1 is MNHEY and CDR2 SVGAGI. CDR3 size: 13 residues. Trimming removed 7 bases at V and 8 bases at J, with 16 bases between.

The chain is built from TRBV15 and TRBJ2-3; 8 positions match TRBD1. The CDR3 is 13 amino acids. Germline CDR1 is LNHNV and CDR2 is YYDKDF (reference sequence). After removal of 9 bases from V and 4 bases from J, the junction contained 6 bases not matched to a gene. CDR3 nucleotides: TGTGCCACGAGACAGGGGAATGCAGATACGCAGTATTTT. Its translation: CATRQGNADTQYF.

The gene calls are TRBV5-1 and TRBJ1-6; 10 bases fit TRBD1. V lost 4 bases and J lost 8; bases outside the gene matches: 3. Germline V gene sequence: CDR1 SGHRS, CDR2 YFSETQ. CDR3 size: 14 residues. DNA for the CDR3: TGCGCCAGCAGCCCCGGGACAGGGGATTCACCCCTCCACTTT. Amino acids: CASSPGTGDSPLHF.

CDR3 sequence reads: CASSQDGSFEAFF. Here the CDR3 DNA reads TGTGCCAGCAGCCAAGATGGGAGTTTTGAAGCTTTCTTT. The chain uses TRBV3-1 (or the pseudogene TRBV3-2) and TRBJ1-1, with D unclear. Germline-derived CDR1 and CDR2 are LGHDT and YNNKEL (reference sequence). This CDR3 has 13 residues. V shed 0 bases and J shed 7 bases, with 9 bases lying between them.

This rearrangement joins TRBV5-5 to TRBJ2-3, with TRBD1 matching 8 bases. The germline V gene has CDR1 SGHKS and CDR2 YYEKEE (reference sequence). The CDR3 consists of 15 residues. The V gene end was trimmed by 2 bases and the J gene end by 2 bases; junction bases not matched to a gene: 4. As DNA, the CDR3 is TGTGCCAGCAGCTTCGGACAGGGTAACACAGATACGCAGTATTTT. Protein: CASSFGQGNTDTQYF.

This rearrangement joins TRBV6-5 to TRBJ2-2; tentative D call: TRBD2 (5 bases). CDR1 is MNHEY, CDR2 SVGAGI, per germline. CDR3 size: 15 residues. With 2 bases removed from V and 6 bases from J, the gap between germline ends came to 13 bases. The DNA for the CDR3 is TGTGCCAGCAGTTACCACGACATGAGGGCCGGGGAGCTGTTTTTT. Encoded protein: CASSYHDMRAGELFF.

This chain uses TRBV7-2 with TRBJ2-1; 7 bases line up with TRBD1. V dropped 5 bases and J dropped 10; count of bases not matched to a gene: 11. Germline-derived CDR1 and CDR2 are SGHTA and FQGNSA. The CDR3 loop spans 14 amino acids. Here the CDR3 DNA reads TGTGCCAGCAGCCTTATCGACAGGGTAGGCGAGCAGTTCTTC. Translation: CASSLIDRVGEQFF.

The CDR3 loop is CASSLNRGGFNEKLFF. CDR3 DNA: TGTGCCAGCAGCTTAAACAGGGGGGGATTTAATGAAAAACTGTTTTTT. V gene TRBV7-6 combines with J gene TRBJ1-4; the match to TRBD1 covers 8 bases. With V trimmed by 2 bases and J by 4 bases, 6 bases remained unmatched. The germline V gene encodes CDR1 SGHVS and CDR2 FNYEAQ. The CDR3 spans 16 residues.

The chain combines TRBV24-1 with TRBJ1-2; 7 bases are shared with TRBD1. This CDR3 contains 14 residues. The J segment lost 10 bases and the V segment lost 2 bases, leaving 9 bases of the junction unmatched. Germline V CDR1 and CDR2: KGHDR, SFDVKD. The CDR3 loop is CATSDWRQGYFYTF. CDR3 DNA sequence: TGTGCCACCAGTGATTGGAGACAGGGCTACTTCTACACCTTC.

The rearrangement uses TRBV5-6 and TRBJ2-5; no definite D call. Per germline, CDR1 SGHDT and CDR2 YYEEEE. This CDR3 has 16 amino acids. Trimming pared 0 bases from V and 5 bases from J, leaving 17 bases between. The CDR3 DNA sequence: TGTGCCAGCAGCTTGGCCTTATCCCTGGTAGTGGAGACCCAGTACTTC. Protein product: CASSLALSLVVETQYF.